The 2 T cell receptor beta chains listed next were all sequenced from one sample in a study of tumor and adjacent non-tumor tissue in lung cancer. RNA was extracted from bulk tissue without any cell sorting. More than 3 cm separated this lung sample from the edge of the tumor. The library came from three nested PCR rounds adapted from ARM-PCR protocols. TCRdb reprocessed the multiplex PCR reads with MiXCR, giving one entry per CDR3 protein. Of some 99,000 distinct CDR3 sequences in the sample, 60% to 80% were seen once. Sequenced: distant non-tumor lung tissue. These receptors all stem from a man in his sixties with non-small cell lung cancer.

This clonotype was observed at least ten times. J is TRBJ1-1 and V is TRBV6-1; 7 nucleotides agree with TRBD1. CDR3 length: 13 residues. J was trimmed by 4 bases and V by 6 bases; bases with no gene match: 5. The germline gives CDR1 MNHNS, CDR2 SASEGT. This CDR3 is CASRGGGRTEAFF. CDR3 in DNA: TGTGCCAGCAGAGGGGGCGGACGCACTGAAGCTTTCTTT.

At least ten counts were recorded for this clonotype. V is TRBV12-3 or TRBV12-4 and J is TRBJ2-7, with 7 bases identical to TRBD1. Trimming took 0 bases from V and 6 from J; bases not matched to a gene: 2. The CDR3 spans 13 residues. Written as DNA, the CDR3 is TGTGCCAGCAGTTTAGCGTCAGGGGGCGAGCAGTACTTC. This gives the protein CASSLASGGEQYF.